These 21 T cell receptor beta chains were sequenced from one sample in a study of blood T cell repertoires in COVID-19. TCRdb's copy holds only in-frame clones and misses some; the assay was immunoSEQ multiplex PCR. The top ten clones hold roughly 4% of a sample with 55,000 to 75,000 clones, roughly 87% of them seen once. Sequenced: peripheral blood. Receptors were obtained from a man over 45 with active COVID-19.

The chain recombines TRBV12-3 or TRBV12-4 with TRBJ2-1, with D perhaps matching TRBD1 (5 bases). The CDR3 totals 13 residues. Trimming pared 8 bases from V and 5 bases from J, leaving 13 bases between. CDR3 sequence reads: CASLTTGNNEQFF. For the CDR3, the DNA is TGTGCCAGCCTGACAACAGGTAACAATGAGCAGTTCTTC.

This clone appeared a few times. J is TRBJ2-5 and V is TRBV10-3; 12 positions match TRBD2. The germline CDR1 and CDR2 sequences are ENHRY and SYGVKD. J was trimmed by 5 bases and V by 5 bases; bases with no gene match: 6. The CDR3 is 15 amino acids. CDR3 residues: CAISPSGGATETQYF. The CDR3, as DNA: TGTGCCATCAGTCCTAGCGGGGGGGCCACTGAGACCCAGTACTTC.

The chain links TRBV5-5 to TRBJ1-5, with 11 positions matching TRBD1. Unmatched junction bases numbered 7, after V lost 1 base and J lost 4 bases. The germline gives CDR1 SGHKS, CDR2 YYEKEE (reference sequence). The CDR3 has 17 amino acids. CDR3 residues: CASSLLRTGGWNQPQHF. The CDR3, as DNA: TGTGCCAGCAGCTTGCTAAGGACAGGGGGCTGGAATCAGCCCCAGCATTTT.

This clone was observed a handful of times. The chain uses TRBV19 and TRBJ2-2, with TRBD2 as a possible D gene (5 bases). Germline CDR1 and CDR2: LNHDA and SQIVND (reference sequence). This CDR3 contains 15 residues. Trimming stripped 3 bases from V and 9 bases from J, with 17 bases between. CDR3 coding DNA: TGTGCCAGTAGTATCCTAAGGCAGGAGGCTAGGGAGCTGTTTTTT. This sequence encodes CASSILRQEARELFF.

V gene TRBV5-6 combines with J gene TRBJ2-7, with a tentative D call TRBD1 (6 bases). Trimming removed 3 bases at V and 2 bases at J, with 15 bases between. The CDR3 covers 15 residues. Germline CDR1 is SGHDT and CDR2 is YYEEEE. The DNA for the CDR3 is TGTGCCAGCAGCTCGGGAACAGGGTTGGCCTACGAGCAGTACTTC. Translating it yields CASSSGTGLAYEQYF.

V usage is TRBV7-8 and J usage is TRBJ2-1, with 7 bases lining up with TRBD1. Germline V CDR1 and CDR2: SGHVS, FQNEAQ. The J segment lost 10 bases and the V segment lost 2 bases, leaving 8 bases of the junction unmatched. The CDR3 is made up of 14 amino acids. In DNA, the CDR3 is TGTGCCAGCAGCTTACATCAGAACAGGGGAGAGCAGTTCTTC. Translation: CASSLHQNRGEQFF.

J is TRBJ1-5 and V is TRBV5-6; D possibly corresponds to TRBD1 (5 bases). The CDR3 contains 15 residues. With 1 base removed from V and 6 bases from J, the gap between germline ends came to 14 bases. CDR1 is SGHDT and CDR2 is YYEEEE in the germline V gene. The CDR3 DNA reads TGTGCCAGCAGCTTGTTTACGGGGGGAGGTCAGCCCCAGCATTTT. Amino acid sequence: CASSLFTGGGQPQHF. The full variable domain, with the rest looked up from reference TRBV5-6 and TRBJ1-5, is DAGVTQSPTHLIKTRGQQVTLRCSPKSGHDTVSWYQQALGQGPQFIFQYYEEEERQRGNFPDRFSGHQFPNYSSELNVNALLLGDSALYLCASSLFTGGGQPQHFGDGTRLSIL.

In this sample, this clone turned up once. The gene calls are TRBV19 and TRBJ2-7, with 8 bases that match TRBD2. Trimming at V came to 5 bases and at J to 3 bases, leaving 6 bases not matched to a gene. CDR3 size: 14 residues. Germline values: CDR1 LNHDA, CDR2 SQIVND (reference sequence). The CDR3 region has the DNA TGTGCCAGTAGTTGGCGGGGGGCCATCTACGAGCAGTACTTC. Translated, it gives CASSWRGAIYEQYF.

The chain is built from TRBV29-1 and TRBJ1-2, with TRBD1 matching over 7 bases. The ends lost 0 bases at V and 8 bases at J; junction bases unmatched: 9. Germline V gene sequence: CDR1 SQVTM, CDR2 ANQGSEA. This CDR3 region has 14 residues. This chain's CDR3 is CSVEDRQGVRGYTF. CDR3 in DNA: TGCAGCGTTGAAGATCGACAGGGCGTACGGGGCTACACCTTC.

The chain is built from TRBV7-9 and TRBJ2-2; no firm D call. Trimming removed 5 bases at V and 5 bases at J, with 6 bases between. CDR1 is SEHNR and CDR2 is FQNEAQ in the germline V gene (reference sequence). The CDR3 length is 12 residues. The CDR3 region has the DNA TGTGCCAGCAGCCCTCTTACCGGGGAGCTGTTTTTT. This sequence encodes CASSPLTGELFF.

This clone was found a few times. This chain joins TRBV7-9 and TRBJ2-1, with TRBD2 as a possible D gene (6 bases). This CDR3 is built from 14 residues. The germline V gene has CDR1 SEHNR and CDR2 FQNEAQ (reference sequence). With 3 bases removed from V and 0 bases from J, the gap between germline ends came to 6 bases. CDR3 residues: CASSLGGSYNEQFF. The CDR3 bases are TGTGCCAGCAGCTTGGGAGGCTCCTACAATGAGCAGTTCTTC.

J is TRBJ1-6 and V is TRBV19, with D unclear. Germline CDR1 reads LNHDA; CDR2 reads SQIVND (reference sequence). V lost 0 bases to trimming and J lost 6 bases, with 9 bases between them. The CDR3 runs 15 residues. CDR3 in amino acids: CASSIDGMTNSPLHF. The CDR3 DNA is TGTGCCAGTAGTATAGACGGGATGACTAATTCACCCCTCCACTTT.

The V gene is TRBV19, the J gene TRBJ2-1; D is perhaps TRBD1 (6 bases). Deletions cut 10 bases from V and 6 bases from J, with 22 bases between. Germline V lookup: CDR1 LNHDA, CDR2 SQIVND (reference sequence). This CDR3 is built from 15 residues. The CDR3 sequence: CATKSVGLGANEQFF. The DNA of the CDR3 is TGTGCCACCAAGTCGGTGGGCCTGGGGGCCAATGAGCAGTTCTTC.

The V and J genes are TRBV19 and TRBJ2-1; the D gene is possibly TRBD1 (6 bases). V gave up 9 bases and J gave up 6 bases, with 18 bases separating them. CDR1 is LNHDA and CDR2 is SQIVND in the germline V gene (reference sequence). The CDR3 totals 14 residues. The CDR3 DNA is TGTGCCAGCCGGACTCTCAGGGGTCTCAATGAGCAGTTCTTC. Translation: CASRTLRGLNEQFF.

The chain combines TRBV19 with TRBJ2-6; D is unclear. The CDR3 is 14 amino acids. The V and J ends lost 7 bases and 0 bases respectively, with 7 bases between them. CDR1 and CDR2 (germline): LNHDA, SQIVND (reference sequence). The CDR3 is CASIPYSGANVLTF. CDR3 DNA: TGTGCCAGTATCCCCTACTCTGGGGCCAACGTCCTGACTTTC.

The chain has TRBV5-8 and TRBJ1-4; 7 bases align to TRBD1. V trimming: 4 bases; J trimming: 0 bases; junction bases outside the gene matches: 6. The CDR3 has 16 amino acids. The germline gives CDR1 SGHTS, CDR2 YDEGEE. The CDR3 region has the DNA TGTGCCAGCAGCGCTACCGGGACAGCAACTAATGAAAAACTGTTTTTT. Protein sequence: CASSATGTATNEKLFF. The whole variable domain, remainder taken from reference TRBV5-8 and TRBJ1-4, is EAGVTQSPTHLIKTRGQQATLRCSPISGHTSVYWYQQALGLGLQFLLWYDEGEERNRGNFPPRFSGRQFPNYSSELNVNALELEDSALYLCASSATGTATNEKLFFGSGTQLSVL.

The gene calls are TRBV4-3 and TRBJ2-1; D is perhaps TRBD2 (5 bases). The CDR3 spans 16 residues. Trimming left V 0 bases short and J 0 bases short, with 9 bases between. Germline-derived CDR1 and CDR2 are LGHNA and YSLEER. The CDR3 DNA reads as TGCGCCAGCAGCCAAGATGAGGAGGCCTCCTACAATGAGCAGTTCTTC. Its translation: CASSQDEEASYNEQFF.

V usage is TRBV24-1 and J usage is TRBJ2-7; D is unresolved. Germline values: CDR1 KGHDR, CDR2 SFDVKD. The length of the CDR3 is 16 residues. V was cut by 0 bases and J by 2 bases, with 13 bases left in between. The CDR3 sequence: CATSDLKRQAAYEQYF. CDR3 coding DNA: TGTGCCACCAGTGATTTGAAACGGCAGGCCGCCTACGAGCAGTACTTC.

The rearrangement links TRBV18 to TRBJ2-7, with D perhaps TRBD2 (6 bases). The CDR3 has 14 residues. V was pared by 3 bases and J by 6 bases, with 15 bases between. CDR1 and CDR2 (germline): KGHSH, LQKENI. CDR3 sequence reads: CASSPGQVGGEQYF. The CDR3 DNA sequence: TGTGCCAGCTCACCGGGCCAGGTGGGGGGCGAGCAGTACTTC.

This chain uses TRBV5-1 with TRBJ1-1; TRBD1 matches 10 bases. The trim removed 4 bases at V and 0 bases at J, leaving 6 bases unmatched. The CDR3 is made up of 16 amino acids. Germline V gives CDR1 SGHRS, CDR2 YFSETQ. CDR3 sequence: CASSPGQGSLNTEAFF. CDR3 in DNA: TGCGCCAGCAGCCCGGGACAGGGGTCTCTGAACACTGAAGCTTTCTTT.

The chain employs TRBV7-2 and TRBJ2-2, with TRBD2 matching over 10 bases. CDR1 SGHTA and CDR2 FQGNSA come from the germline V gene. This CDR3 is built from 16 residues. V lost 0 bases and J lost 4; bases outside the gene matches: 2. The CDR3 loop reads CASSLASGGTTGELFF. CDR3 in DNA: TGTGCCAGCAGCTTAGCTAGCGGGGGGACCACCGGGGAGCTGTTTTTT.